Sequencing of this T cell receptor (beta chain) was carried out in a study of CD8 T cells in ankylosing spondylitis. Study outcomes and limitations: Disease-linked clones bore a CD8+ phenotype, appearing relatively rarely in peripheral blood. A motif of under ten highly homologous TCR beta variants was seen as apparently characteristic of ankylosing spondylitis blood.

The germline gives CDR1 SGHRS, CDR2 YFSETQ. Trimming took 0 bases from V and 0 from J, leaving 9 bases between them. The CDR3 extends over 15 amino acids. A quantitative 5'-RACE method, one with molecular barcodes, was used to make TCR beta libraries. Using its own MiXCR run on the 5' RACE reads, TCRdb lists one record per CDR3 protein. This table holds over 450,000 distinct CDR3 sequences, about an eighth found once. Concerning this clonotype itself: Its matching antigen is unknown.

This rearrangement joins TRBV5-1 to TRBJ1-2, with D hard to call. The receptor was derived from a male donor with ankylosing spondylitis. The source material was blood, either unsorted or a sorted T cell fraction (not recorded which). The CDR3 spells CASSLGQTANYGYTF. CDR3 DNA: TGCGCCAGCAGCTTGGGTCAGACGGCTAACTATGGCTACACCTTC.